The T cell receptor (beta chain) under discussion was sequenced for a study of molecular identifiers for immune sequencing clone quantification. Losses at the gene ends were 2 bases for V and 2 bases for J; bases not matched to a gene: 0. This CDR3 is built from 13 residues. From germline, CDR1 is MNHEY and CDR2 SVGEGT. Bulk TCR libraries were made with methods that had been previously described and with listed TCR primers. TCRdb passed the PCR reads through MiXCR, listing each CDR3 protein once. This sample yields a few hundred thousand distinct CDR3 sequences, of which roughly 26% are seen a single time; over 0.6% belongs to the top ten. This clonotype was seen at least ten times.

The chain is built from TRBV6-2 or TRBV6-3 and TRBJ2-7, with TRBD1 matching over 7 bases. The specimen sequenced was naive CD8+ T cells from blood, with Jurkat cell RNA spiked in. Subset described: FACS-sorted CD8+CD4-CCR7+CD45RA+ naive T cells. This TCR was sampled from a human donor in good health. Some libraries in this study had Jurkat cell RNA spiked in. This CDR3 reads CASSYDRAYEQYF. The CDR3 region has the DNA TGTGCCAGCAGTTACGACAGGGCCTACGAGCAGTACTTC.